Sequencing of this TCR beta chain was carried out in a study of cytomegalovirus exposure and HLA in healthy donors. Broader study findings: Later work showed greater clonal expansion in HLA-associated TCR beta chains than in equally common others. A later analysis linked a missense variant in DCLRE1C to the trimming of TCR beta V and J genes. Donors were assumed by presence/absence analyses to have roughly uniform sequencing depth.

The PCR used 60 Vbeta and 13 Jbeta primers. Under the authors' procedure: The authors later counted roughly 77 million unique TCR beta chains, 9.5 million to 13 million of them shared. Produced via immunoSEQ multiplex PCR; TCRdb's table is partial and in-frame only. The V and J calls and clone size were taken over from that table, and D and trimming were inferred from the DNA. The sample holds over 150,000 clones, roughly 79% seen once. Comments on this clone: Its antigen is as yet unknown.

This CDR3 region has 19 residues. Germline CDR1 is MNHEY and CDR2 is SMNVEV (reference sequence). The rearrangement links TRBV27 to TRBJ2-5; 7 positions agree with TRBD2. The last part of the DNA fits TRBJ2-7 better; the J call may be wrong. This receptor was obtained from a woman aged 45 to 65 in good health and CMV-seronegative. The sample taken for sequencing was PBMCs. CDR3 in DNA: TGTGCCAGCACCATCCATGAGGGACTACTCAAGACATTATACTACGAGCAGTACTTC. As protein: CASTIHEGLLKTLYYEQYF.